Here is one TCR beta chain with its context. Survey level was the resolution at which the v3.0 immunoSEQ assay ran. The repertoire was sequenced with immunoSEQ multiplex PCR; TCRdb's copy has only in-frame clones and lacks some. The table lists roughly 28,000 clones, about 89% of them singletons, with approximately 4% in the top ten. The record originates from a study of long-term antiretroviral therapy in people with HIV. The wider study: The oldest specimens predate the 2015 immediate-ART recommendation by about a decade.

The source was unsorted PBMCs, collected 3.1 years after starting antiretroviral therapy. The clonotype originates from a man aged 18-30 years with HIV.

CDR3 nucleotides: TGTGCCATCAGTGAGCCGGGACAGGTGGAGACCCAGTACTTC. It is translated as CAISEPGQVETQYF. This sequence joins TRBV10-3 and TRBJ2-5; TRBD1 agrees at 8 bases. CDR3 length: 14 residues. Germline-derived CDR1 and CDR2 are ENHRY and SYGVKD. The J segment lost 5 bases and the V segment lost 2 bases, leaving 4 bases of the junction unmatched.